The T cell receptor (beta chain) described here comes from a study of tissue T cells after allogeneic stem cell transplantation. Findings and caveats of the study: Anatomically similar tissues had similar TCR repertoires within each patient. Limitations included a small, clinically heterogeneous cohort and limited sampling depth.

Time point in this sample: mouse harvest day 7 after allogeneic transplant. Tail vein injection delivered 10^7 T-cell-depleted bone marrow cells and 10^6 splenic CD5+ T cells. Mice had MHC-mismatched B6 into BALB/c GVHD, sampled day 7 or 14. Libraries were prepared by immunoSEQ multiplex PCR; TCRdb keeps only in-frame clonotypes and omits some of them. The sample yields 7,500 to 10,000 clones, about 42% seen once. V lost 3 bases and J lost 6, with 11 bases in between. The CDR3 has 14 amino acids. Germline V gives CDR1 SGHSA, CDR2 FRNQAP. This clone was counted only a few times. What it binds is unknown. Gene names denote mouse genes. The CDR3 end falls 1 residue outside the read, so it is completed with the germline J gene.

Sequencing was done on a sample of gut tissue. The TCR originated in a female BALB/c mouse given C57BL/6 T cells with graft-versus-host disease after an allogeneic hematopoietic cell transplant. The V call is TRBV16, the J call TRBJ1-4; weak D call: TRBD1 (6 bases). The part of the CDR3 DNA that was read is TGTGCAAGCAGCTTTCAGGGGTGGGACGAAAGATTATTT. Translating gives CASSFQGWDERLF. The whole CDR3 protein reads CASSFQGWDERLFF.